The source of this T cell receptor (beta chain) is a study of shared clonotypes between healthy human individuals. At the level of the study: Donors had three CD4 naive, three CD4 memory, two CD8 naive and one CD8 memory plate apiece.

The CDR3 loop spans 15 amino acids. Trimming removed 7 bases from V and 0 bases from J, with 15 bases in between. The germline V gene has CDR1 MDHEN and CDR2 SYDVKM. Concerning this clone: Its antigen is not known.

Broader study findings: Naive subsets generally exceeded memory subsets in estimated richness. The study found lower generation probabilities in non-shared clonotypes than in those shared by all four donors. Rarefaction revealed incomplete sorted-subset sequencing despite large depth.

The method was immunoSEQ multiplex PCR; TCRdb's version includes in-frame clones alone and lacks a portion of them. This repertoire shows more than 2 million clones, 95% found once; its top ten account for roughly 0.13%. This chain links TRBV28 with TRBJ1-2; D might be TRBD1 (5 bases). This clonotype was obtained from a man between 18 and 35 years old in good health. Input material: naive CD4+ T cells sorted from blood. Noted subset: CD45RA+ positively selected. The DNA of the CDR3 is TGTGCCAGCACCACTGGACAAATCCCTAACTATGGCTACACCTTC. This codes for CASTTGQIPNYGYTF.